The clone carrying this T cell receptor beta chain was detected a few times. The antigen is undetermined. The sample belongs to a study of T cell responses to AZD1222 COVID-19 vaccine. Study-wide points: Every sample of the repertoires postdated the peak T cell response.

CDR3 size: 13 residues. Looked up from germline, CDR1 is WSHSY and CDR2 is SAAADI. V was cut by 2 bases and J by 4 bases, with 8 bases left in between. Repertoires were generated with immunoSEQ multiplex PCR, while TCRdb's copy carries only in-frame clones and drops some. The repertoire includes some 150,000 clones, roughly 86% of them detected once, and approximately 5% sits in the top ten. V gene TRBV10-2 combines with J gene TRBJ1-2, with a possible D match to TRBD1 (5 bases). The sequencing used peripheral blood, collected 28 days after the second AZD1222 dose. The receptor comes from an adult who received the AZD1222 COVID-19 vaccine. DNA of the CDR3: TGCGCCAGCAGTGAGGCAGGGACCTATGGCTACACCTTC. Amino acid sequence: CASSEAGTYGYTF.